This passage covers 5 T cell receptor beta chains from one sample sequenced in a study of Ad26.COV2.S vaccination and SARS-CoV-2 variants. Sample treatment: some 20 received Ad26.COV2.S at low or high dose, single or two shots; 5 received placebo; per-sample allocation not given. The samples date from day 63 after the first vaccine or placebo injection. The repertoire was sequenced with immunoSEQ multiplex PCR; TCRdb's copy has only in-frame clones and lacks some. The table has about 280,000 clones, more than 70% seen once. Sequenced here: peripheral blood, sampled in a trial of Ad26.COV2.S vaccine versus placebo. Every receptor here comes from a person aged 18-65 years who received the Ad26.COV2.S COVID-19 vaccine or a placebo.

The V and J genes are TRBV18 and TRBJ2-1; 8 bases match TRBD2. CDR3 length: 12 amino acids. Germline-derived CDR1 and CDR2 are KGHSH and LQKENI. V lost 3 bases and J lost 12; bases outside the gene matches: 4. The CDR3 sequence: CASSPHGTRQFF. The CDR3 DNA is TGTGCCAGCTCACCCCATGGGACTAGGCAGTTCTTC.

The chain carries TRBV10-2 and TRBJ1-5; D unresolved. The CDR3 length is 14 residues. V was shortened by 6 bases and J by 0 bases, with 9 bases between the two germline ends. Germline CDR1 reads WSHSY; CDR2 reads SAAADI. CDR3 loop: CASSTSNSNQPQHF. The CDR3 DNA reads as TGCGCCAGCAGCACTTCGAATAGCAATCAGCCCCAGCATTTT.

V gene TRBV19 combines with J gene TRBJ1-1, with no clear D. The germline gives CDR1 LNHDA, CDR2 SQIVND (reference sequence). This CDR3 has 13 amino acids. V was trimmed by 6 bases and J by 0 bases, leaving 8 bases between them. The CDR3 loop is CASRDWVNTEAFF. DNA for the CDR3: TGTGCCAGTAGGGACTGGGTGAACACTGAAGCTTTCTTT.

This clone appeared a single time. The chain uses TRBV10-3 and TRBJ2-3; 12 bases agree with TRBD2. In germline, CDR1 is ENHRY, CDR2 SYGVKD. Trimming cost V 3 bases and J 1 base; bases outside gene matches: 5. The length of the CDR3 is 17 residues. The CDR3 spells CAISDLAGGPGTDTQYF. CDR3 DNA sequence: TGTGCCATCAGTGACCTAGCGGGAGGGCCCGGCACAGATACGCAGTATTTT.

This chain connects TRBV21-1 to TRBJ2-3; TRBD1 is the table's D call, not checked against the DNA. TRBV21-1 is a documented pseudogene. The CDR3 runs 16 residues. The CDR3 region has the DNA TGTGCCAGCAGCAAACGGACAACTACTAGCACAGATACGCAGTATTTT. Translated: CASSKRTTTSTDTQYF.